These 13 T cell receptor beta chains came from one sample sequenced in a study of T cells in Graves' hyperthyroidism and ophthalmopathy. TCR beta CDR3 sequences were amplified from RNA transcripts. Researchers ran a first-round RT-PCR on the TCR CDR3 using the HTBI primer set. In TCRdb, the multiplex PCR reads were re-called with MiXCR into one record per CDR3 protein. The sample carries roughly 100,000 distinct CDR3 sequences, over 45% recorded once. The sequencing sample was made of blood. The receptor source for this set is a man between 40 and 49 years old with Graves' hyperthyroidism.

This clonotype was detected a few times. The V and J genes are TRBV3-1 and TRBJ2-7; D may be TRBD1 (5 bases). Per germline, CDR1 LGHDT and CDR2 YNNKEL (reference sequence). The CDR3 is 16 residues long. V was shortened by 0 bases and J by 2 bases, with 14 bases between the two germline ends. The CDR3 is CASSQDRRGTAYEQYF. CDR3 DNA: TGTGCCAGCAGCCAAGATCGTAGGGGAACAGCCTACGAGCAGTACTTC.

This clonotype was counted ten times or more. The chain uses TRBV13 and TRBJ2-5; D unresolved. V was clipped by 6 bases and J by 2 bases, with 7 bases between them. There are 12 residues in the CDR3. Germline CDR1 is PRHDT and CDR2 is FYEKMQ (reference sequence). CDR3: CASSLGQETQYF. The DNA of the CDR3 is TGTGCCAGCAGTCTAGGGCAAGAGACCCAGTACTTC.

In this sample, this clonotype turned up many times. V gene TRBV27 combines with J gene TRBJ1-6; 7 bases agree with TRBD1. The CDR3 runs 15 residues. CDR1 is MNHEY, CDR2 SMNVEV, per germline (reference sequence). After removal of 6 bases from V and 5 bases from J, the junction contained 7 bases not matched to a gene. The CDR3 loop is CASRVRGQHNSPLHF. The CDR3 nucleotides are TGTGCCAGCAGGGTCCGGGGACAGCATAATTCACCCCTCCACTTT.

This clonotype was observed at least ten times. This sequence joins TRBV2 and TRBJ2-1; no firm D call. V was pared by 3 bases and J by 0 bases, with 15 bases between. The CDR3 extends over 17 amino acids. Germline assignment: CDR1 SNHLY and CDR2 FYNNEI. DNA of the CDR3: TGTGCCAGCAGTGACCGGTTAAAGCCCAGCTCCTACAATGAGCAGTTCTTC. This translates into CASSDRLKPSSYNEQFF.

This clonotype was detected a few times. A clone one base away is much larger, so this may be a read error. This rearrangement joins TRBV12-3 or TRBV12-4 to TRBJ2-7, with a weak D call TRBD1 (6 bases). This CDR3 is 14 amino acids long. Trimming took 4 bases from V and 7 from J, leaving 17 bases between them. This CDR3 is CASSSRDKAREQYF. The CDR3 nucleotides read TGTGCCAGCAGTTCACGGGACAAAGCGAGGGAGCAGTACTTC.

This clonotype was detected many times. The V call is TRBV5-8, the J call TRBJ2-3, with 10 bases fitting TRBD1. This CDR3 region has 14 residues. CDR1 and CDR2 (germline): SGHTS, YDEGEE. V shed 0 bases, J shed 7 bases, and the junction held 2 bases outside the gene matches. The CDR3 DNA reads TGTGCCAGCAGCTTGGGGGACAGGGGACATACGCAGTATTTT. As protein: CASSLGDRGHTQYF.

The chain uses TRBV2 and TRBJ2-1, with 8 positions matching TRBD2. With 3 bases clipped from V and 5 bases from J, the junction kept 9 bases outside the gene matches. In germline, CDR1 is SNHLY, CDR2 FYNNEI. The CDR3 extends over 16 amino acids. For the CDR3, the DNA is TGTGCCAGCAGTGATACGACGGGGGGGTCCCACAATGAGCAGTTCTTC. Translating gives CASSDTTGGSHNEQFF.

The sample holds many counts of this clonotype. The chain's CDR3 is CASSLAGGFYEQYF. The DNA of the CDR3 is TGTGCCAGCAGTTTAGCGGGGGGGTTCTACGAGCAGTACTTC. This sequence joins TRBV12-3 or TRBV12-4 and TRBJ2-7; TRBD2 aligns across 7 bases. The junction had 2 bases not matched to a gene; V was cut back by 0 bases and J by 3 bases. The CDR3 sequence is 14 residues long.

Turning to this clonotype: A clone one base away is much larger, so this may be a read error. The CDR3 DNA reads as TGTGCCAGCCGCGAAGGGGTGGACCCTTCACCCCTCCACTTT. Amino acid sequence: CASREGVDPSPLHF. J is TRBJ1-6 and V is TRBV21-1. TRBV21-1 is recorded as a pseudogene. This CDR3 comprises 14 residues.

This clonotype was recorded at least ten times. The chain links TRBV27 to TRBJ2-7; the match to TRBD2 covers 11 bases. The CDR3 has 12 amino acids. Trimming took 8 bases from V and 4 from J; bases not matched to a gene: 1. Germline CDR1 is MNHEY and CDR2 is SMNVEV (reference sequence). Written as DNA, the CDR3 is TGTGCCAGCGGGACTAGCGGATACGAGCAGTACTTC. Translated: CASGTSGYEQYF.

V and J are TRBV7-2 and TRBJ2-1; the D gene is possibly TRBD2 (6 bases). Trimming removed 5 bases from V and 12 bases from J, with 17 bases in between. Germline loops: CDR1 SGHTA, CDR2 FQGNSA. The CDR3 is 13 residues long. The CDR3 DNA sequence: TGTGCCAGCAGCCTACCGACTAGTAGGTTGCAGTTCTTC. Translating it yields CASSLPTSRLQFF.

This clonotype was seen a handful of times. The J gene is TRBJ1-2, the V gene TRBV19; D gene ambiguous. V shed 11 bases and J shed 4 bases, with 14 bases lying between them. The CDR3 covers 12 residues. Germline V gene sequence: CDR1 LNHDA, CDR2 SQIVND (reference sequence). The CDR3 spells CAWSATLYGYTF. DNA of the CDR3: TGTGCCTGGAGTGCAACCCTCTATGGCTACACCTTC.

V gene TRBV7-2 combines with J gene TRBJ1-5; TRBD1 matches 9 bases. This CDR3 is built from 14 residues. Germline lookup yields CDR1 SGHTA and CDR2 FQGNSA. V was clipped by 5 bases and J by 14 bases; unmatched bases: 13. In DNA, the CDR3 is TGTGCCAGCAGCCGGGGACAGGGATACTACAATGAGCATTTT. Its translation: CASSRGQGYYNEHF.